The text below deals with one T cell receptor (beta chain). The data belong to a study of blood T cell repertoires in COVID-19. Original processing notes: The assay estimated nucleated cells by amplifying reference gene primers. Profiled with immunoSEQ multiplex PCR; TCRdb holds only in-frame clones, not every one. The D gene and trimming were derived from the DNA, and the V and J assignments and clone size from that table. Of approximately 170,000 clones listed, around 82% are singletons. CDR3 length equals 12 residues. The germline CDR1 and CDR2 sequences are MDHEN and SYDVKM. Trimming removed 3 bases from V and 7 bases from J, with 7 bases in between.

The chain is built from TRBV28 and TRBJ2-1; tentatively, D is TRBD2 (5 bases). The sample was peripheral blood. This receptor was identified in a man older than 75 with COVID-19, enrolled during active disease. CDR3 in amino acids: CASSFRRNEQFF. The CDR3 DNA is TGTGCCAGCAGTTTTAGGAGGAATGAGCAGTTCTTC. The whole variable domain, remainder taken from reference TRBV28 and TRBJ2-1, is DVKVTQSSRYLVKRTGEKVFLECVQDMDHENMFWYRQDPGLGLRLIYFSYDVKMKEKGDIPEGYSVSREKKERFSLILESASTNQTSMYLCASSFRRNEQFFGPGTRLTVL.